A single sample is the source of the 25 T cell receptor beta chains below, sequenced in a study of glioma-infiltrating T cells after dendritic cell vaccination listed by TCRdb under 2016. Library preparation used the immunoSEQ multiplex PCR assay. The table was pulled from immuneACCESS by TCRdb, which kept in-frame rearrangements only. Such tables lose some clones; where checked, under half of the loss comes from unresolved V genes, and the rest has no known cause. The sample table lists more than 85,000 clones, about 84% of them with a count of one. Jointly, the top ten make up 2.5% to 3% of the sample. The source material was blood, sampled before dendritic cell vaccination. These receptors all come from a human donor with glioblastoma.

The gene calls are TRBV6-1 and TRBJ1-6; TRBD1 aligns across 8 bases. This CDR3 comprises 17 residues. CDR1 is MNHNS and CDR2 is SASEGT in the germline V gene. V was clipped by 4 bases and J by 14 bases; unmatched bases: 19. The CDR3 DNA is TGTGCCAGCAGTGGACTAGGAAGGACAGGGAGTTCTGGAACCCTCCACTTT. Its translation: CASSGLGRTGSSGTLHF.

This chain uses TRBV11-3 with TRBJ2-5; D is perhaps TRBD2 (6 bases). V was shortened by 0 bases and J by 2 bases, with 13 bases between the two germline ends. Germline V gene data show CDR1 as SGHNT and CDR2 as YENEEA. CDR3 length equals 16 residues. For the CDR3, the DNA is TGTGCCAGCAGCTTAGATCCGTGGCGGGGACAAGAGACCCAGTACTTC. Translation gives CASSLDPWRGQETQYF. Looking up the rest from reference TRBV11-3 and TRBJ2-5 gives the full variable domain: EAGVVQSPRYKIIEKKQPVAFWCNPISGHNTLYWYLQNLGQGPELLIRYENEEAVDDSQLPKDRFSAERLKGVDSTLKIQPAELGDSAVYLCASSLDPWRGQETQYFGPGTRLLVL.

The V gene is TRBV7-3, the J gene TRBJ2-1; a possible D gene is TRBD2 (5 bases). CDR3 length equals 15 residues. CDR1 and CDR2 from the germline V gene are SGHTA and FQGTGA. Trimming pared 1 base from V and 3 bases from J, leaving 10 bases between. The CDR3 DNA reads TGTGCCAGCAGCTTAATGGCTGCGGGCTACAATGAGCAGTTCTTC. This codes for CASSLMAAGYNEQFF. The entire variable domain, with the rest obtained from reference TRBV7-3 and TRBJ2-1, is as follows: GAGVSQTPSNKVTEKGKYVELRCDPISGHTALYWYRQSLGQGPEFLIYFQGTGAADDSGLPNDRFFAVRPEGSVSTLKIQRTERGDSAVYLCASSLMAAGYNEQFFGPGTRLTVL.

The table lists this clone with a few counts. The gene calls are TRBV2 and TRBJ2-7, with TRBD1 as a possible D gene (6 bases). CDR1 is SNHLY and CDR2 is FYNNEI in the germline V gene. The V gene lost 8 bases and the J gene lost 5 bases, with 16 bases spanning the gap. The CDR3 covers 13 residues. The DNA for the CDR3 is TGTGCCAGCTGTAAGACAGGTTTTGACGAGCAGTACTTC. Protein: CASCKTGFDEQYF.

V is TRBV7-8 and J is TRBJ2-3, with 13 bases that match TRBD2. Germline V gene sequence: CDR1 SGHVS, CDR2 FQNEAQ. This CDR3 spans 16 amino acids. Trimming removed 4 bases from V and 6 bases from J; junction bases left unmatched: 7. The CDR3 spells CASSYIGLAGEDTQYF. In nucleotides, the CDR3 is TGTGCCAGCAGCTATATAGGACTAGCGGGGGAGGATACGCAGTATTTT.

The chain employs TRBV7-2 and TRBJ2-5; TRBD1 aligns across 7 bases. The V gene's germline CDR1 is SGHTA and CDR2 FQGNSA. After removal of 5 bases from V and 3 bases from J, the junction contained 12 bases not matched to a gene. The CDR3 extends over 16 amino acids. The CDR3, as DNA: TGTGCCAGCAGCGGGACGGGACAGCTGAGGGAAGAGACCCAGTACTTC. It translates to CASSGTGQLREETQYF.

The V call is TRBV27, the J call TRBJ2-7; 7 bases are a match to TRBD1. V trimming: 6 bases; J trimming: 7 bases; junction bases outside the gene matches: 21. CDR1 and CDR2 (germline): MNHEY, SMNVEV (reference sequence). The CDR3 runs 17 residues. As DNA, the CDR3 is TGTGCCAGCAGACCTTTTTCCCTGAACAGGGGAACGGGGGAGCAGTACTTC. This sequence encodes CASRPFSLNRGTGEQYF.

A single count supports this clone. This CDR3 reads CASSLVGRQETQYF. As DNA, the CDR3 is TGCGCCAGCAGCTTGGTGGGCCGACAAGAGACCCAGTACTTC. The rearrangement links TRBV5-1 to TRBJ2-5; D call uncertain. Deletions cut 0 bases from V and 2 bases from J, with 8 bases between. The CDR3 has 14 amino acids. Germline assignment: CDR1 SGHRS and CDR2 YFSETQ.

V and J are TRBV7-8 and TRBJ1-2; D possibly corresponds to TRBD1 (5 bases). Trimming stripped 5 bases from V and 8 bases from J, with 21 bases between. CDR3 size: 15 residues. The germline V gene encodes CDR1 SGHVS and CDR2 FQNEAQ. CDR3 sequence: CASSPGVEQAGGYTF. For the CDR3, the DNA is TGTGCCAGCAGCCCCGGGGTGGAACAGGCGGGGGGCTACACCTTC.

CDR3 nucleotides: TGTGCCAGCAGCCCTATAGCGGGAGGGCCCCCAGATACGCAGTATTTT. Protein sequence: CASSPIAGGPPDTQYF. The chain recombines TRBV7-3 with TRBJ2-3, with 11 positions matching TRBD2. The CDR3 covers 16 residues. Germline loops: CDR1 SGHTA, CDR2 FQGTGA. V shed 5 bases, J shed 4 bases, and the junction held 8 bases outside the gene matches.

This chain links TRBV9 with TRBJ2-1, with 7 bases lining up with TRBD1. Germline V CDR1 and CDR2: SGDLS, YYNGEE. J was trimmed by 5 bases and V by 1 base; bases with no gene match: 3. This CDR3 has 14 residues. CDR3 DNA sequence: TGTGCCAGCAGCGTAATACAGGGGAACAATGAGCAGTTCTTC. Translating it yields CASSVIQGNNEQFF.

The chain combines TRBV18 with TRBJ2-5; 12 bases line up with TRBD1. Germline trimming cut 3 bases from V and 5 bases from J; bases unmatched to any gene: 10. Germline CDR1 reads KGHSH; CDR2 reads LQKENI. There are 17 residues in the CDR3. The CDR3 DNA follows: TGTGCCAGCTCACCCCTCACCGGGACAGGGGGCCTGGAGACCCAGTACTTC. Its translation: CASSPLTGTGGLETQYF. The whole variable domain, remainder taken from reference TRBV18 and TRBJ2-5, is NAGVMQNPRHLVRRRGQEARLRCSPMKGHSHVYWYRQLPEEGLKFMVYLQKENIIDESGMPKERFSAEFPKEGPSILRIQQVVRGDSAAYFCASSPLTGTGGLETQYFGPGTRLLVL.

The chain carries TRBV19 and TRBJ2-1; TRBD2 matches 9 bases. The V gene's germline CDR1 is LNHDA and CDR2 SQIVND (reference sequence). This CDR3 has 15 residues. Trimming cost V 5 bases and J 2 bases; bases outside gene matches: 4. DNA of the CDR3: TGTGCCAGTAGTCGGGCGGGAGGGCCCTACAATGAGCAGTTCTTC. Protein product: CASSRAGGPYNEQFF.

This chain connects TRBV6-5 to TRBJ2-7, with a possible D match to TRBD2 (6 bases). Germline CDR1 and CDR2: MNHEY and SVGAGI. V lost 5 bases to trimming and J lost 0 bases, with 11 bases between them. This CDR3 is built from 14 residues. The CDR3 region is CASSKTRSSYEQYF. CDR3 sequence (DNA): TGTGCCAGCAGTAAGACTAGGAGCTCCTACGAGCAGTACTTC.

The rearrangement links TRBV7-2 to TRBJ2-5, with TRBD2 matching over 12 bases. In germline, CDR1 is SGHTA, CDR2 FQGNSA. This CDR3 comprises 16 residues. V lost 6 bases and J lost 7; bases outside the gene matches: 12. CDR3 region: CASSLNLAGGLGTQYF. Written as DNA, the CDR3 is TGTGCCAGCAGTTTAAACCTAGCGGGGGGGTTAGGGACCCAGTACTTC.

This clone came up a few times. The V gene is TRBV5-4, the J gene TRBJ2-5; TRBD2 matches at 10 bases. Germline CDR1 is SGHNT and CDR2 is YYREEE (reference sequence). V lost 4 bases, J lost 4 bases, and 4 bases stayed unmatched. CDR3 length: 14 residues. CDR3 in DNA: TGTGCCAGCAGCCGGAGCGGGGGGGCAGAGACCCAGTACTTC. Amino acid sequence: CASSRSGGAETQYF.

This sequence joins TRBV7-9 and TRBJ2-1; no clear D. CDR3 length equals 13 residues. Trimming left V 10 bases short and J 3 bases short, with 13 bases between. The germline gives CDR1 SEHNR, CDR2 FQNEAQ (reference sequence). The CDR3 DNA reads TGTGCCACCATCAAATCACACTACAATGAGCAGTTCTTC. Residues: CATIKSHYNEQFF.

The chain carries TRBV5-8 and TRBJ2-7; D perhaps matches TRBD1 (6 bases). Germline V gene lookup returns CDR1 SGHTS and CDR2 YDEGEE. Trimming left V 0 bases short and J 3 bases short, with 10 bases between. The CDR3 contains 14 residues. CDR3 DNA: TGTGCCAGCAGCTTGGGGGACACGGGCTACGAGCAGTACTTC. Amino acids: CASSLGDTGYEQYF.

In DNA form, the CDR3 reads TGTGCCAGCACCGCGGGGGGGGTCCGTGTGGCCAACGTCCTGACTTTC. Protein sequence: CASTAGGVRVANVLTF. The chain carries TRBV7-9 and TRBJ2-6, with 9 bases that match TRBD2. The CDR3 sequence is 16 residues long. The junction had 10 bases not matched to a gene; V was cut back by 7 bases and J by 6 bases. The germline CDR1 and CDR2 sequences are SEHNR and FQNEAQ (reference sequence).

The V gene is TRBV27, the J gene TRBJ2-7; 7 bases are a match to TRBD2. Germline values: CDR1 MNHEY, CDR2 SMNVEV (reference sequence). CDR3 length: 13 amino acids. After removal of 3 bases from V and 3 bases from J, the junction contained 2 bases not matched to a gene. CDR3 nucleotide sequence: TGTGCCAGCAGTTTTGGGGACTACTACGAGCAGTACTTC. This codes for CASSFGDYYEQYF.

The chain combines TRBV5-4 with TRBJ1-1; 10 nucleotides match TRBD1. V shed 4 bases and J 5 bases; nucleotides not matched to a gene: 5. This CDR3 spans 14 amino acids. Germline V CDR1 and CDR2: SGHNT, YYREEE (reference sequence). The CDR3 loop is CASSADRGGTEAFF. In nucleotides, the CDR3 is TGTGCCAGCAGCGCGGACAGGGGGGGGACTGAAGCTTTCTTT.

The chain couples TRBV5-1 to TRBJ1-1; 8 nucleotides agree with TRBD1. CDR3 length: 14 amino acids. Germline assignment: CDR1 SGHRS and CDR2 YFSETQ. V gave up 4 bases and J gave up 5 bases; unmatched junction bases: 7. Here the CDR3 reads CASSPDRVGTEAFF. The CDR3 DNA follows: TGCGCCAGCAGCCCGGACAGGGTCGGAACTGAAGCTTTCTTT.

This chain uses TRBV15 with TRBJ1-5, with D unclear. With 0 bases removed from V and 6 bases from J, the gap between germline ends came to 9 bases. The germline V gene has CDR1 LNHNV and CDR2 YYDKDF (reference sequence). The CDR3 runs 14 residues. CDR3 bases: TGTGCCACCAGCAGAGAGGGCTCACGTCAGCCCCAGCATTTT. Its translation is CATSREGSRQPQHF.

Only a few counts were recorded for this clone. The gene calls are TRBV5-4 and TRBJ2-1, with 8 bases fitting TRBD2. Germline trimming cut 3 bases from V and 6 bases from J; bases unmatched to any gene: 8. CDR1 and CDR2 (germline): SGHNT, YYREEE (reference sequence). This CDR3 is 15 amino acids long. The CDR3 DNA reads TGTGCCAGCAGCTACACTAGCGGAGGCGGCAATGAGCAGTTCTTC. Translation gives CASSYTSGGGNEQFF.

The rearrangement links TRBV5-1 to TRBJ2-3; 9 positions match TRBD2. The J segment lost 12 bases and the V segment lost 1 base, leaving 3 bases of the junction unmatched. Germline values: CDR1 SGHRS, CDR2 YFSETQ. This CDR3 contains 12 residues. Written as DNA, the CDR3 is TGCGCCAGCAGCTTGATAGCGGGGGAACAGTATTTT. This sequence encodes CASSLIAGEQYF.